This T cell receptor beta chain was captured in a study of neurological immune-mediated disorders. Whole-study findings and limits: CDR3 amino acid sequences of expanded clones were not shared across subjects, a result suggesting private repertoires in all groups.

This CDR3 has 14 residues. The V and J ends lost 7 bases and 6 bases, in that order; junction bases with no gene match: 10. From germline, CDR1 is MNHEY and CDR2 SVGEGT. The cDNA was generated by 5'RACE with 10-nucleotide random UMIs. MiXCR was run by TCRdb on the 5' RACE reads, yielding one entry per CDR3 protein. The data show under 80,000 distinct CDR3 sequences, with approximately 10% seen just once and less than 2% held by the top ten. Of note for this clonotype: Its specificity is unknown. A clone one base away is much larger, so this may be a read error.

V usage is TRBV6-2 or TRBV6-3 and J usage is TRBJ2-7, with 9 bases aligning to TRBD2. The sequenced sample was PBMCs. This clonotype was obtained from a man in his fifties in good health. The CDR3 DNA reads TGTGCCAGCATGCTAGCGGGGTTAACTCTCGAGCAGTACTTC. Its protein product is CASMLAGLTLEQYF.